These 31 T cell receptor beta chains were sequenced from one sample in a study of vaccination effects on CD4 cells after COVID-19. Sequencing was preceded by expansion of antigen-specific CD4+ T cells with viral peptide pools in the ViraFEST assay. The culture ran for 10 days before CD4+ T cells were isolated. Recipients of the vaccine had no prior SARS-CoV-2 infection and negative nucleocapsid antibodies. Sequencing was performed with immunoSEQ multiplex PCR; in TCRdb, only in-frame clones are kept and a portion is missing. The repertoire holds 20,000 to 25,000 clones, with around 72% as singletons. The antigens for these receptors are not known. This specimen consisted of CD4+ T cells from PBMCs cultured with HCoV-NL63 spike peptides, obtained before COVID-19 vaccination. The origin of the receptors is a human donor who received a COVID-19 vaccine.

This clone was picked up a small number of times. V usage is TRBV6-2 or TRBV6-3 and J usage is TRBJ1-2; D call uncertain. Germline assignment: CDR1 MNHEY and CDR2 SVGEGT. V dropped 0 bases and J dropped 4 bases, with 24 bases sitting between them. The CDR3 totals 19 residues. The CDR3, as DNA: TGTGCCAGCAGTTACTCCTCCCGGCGGGTTGAATATGGTGCCTATGGCTACACCTTC. This translates into CASSYSSRRVEYGAYGYTF.

The chain employs TRBV7-2 and TRBJ2-1; the match to TRBD2 covers 9 bases. The germline V gene encodes CDR1 SGHTA and CDR2 FQGNSA. V was pared by 7 bases and J by 7 bases, with 8 bases of the junction left unmatched. CDR3 length equals 14 residues. The CDR3 DNA sequence: TGTGCCAGCACCCCGGGACTAGCCGGTAATGAGCAGTTCTTC. Translating gives CASTPGLAGNEQFF. Complete variable domain (other parts from reference TRBV7-2 and TRBJ2-1): GAGVSQSPSNKVTEKGKDVELRCDPISGHTALYWYRQSLGQGLEFLIYFQGNSAPDKSGLPSDRFSAERTGGSVSTLTIQRTQQEDSAVYLCASTPGLAGNEQFFGPGTRLTVL.

This clone has only a few counts. V and J are TRBV11-2 and TRBJ1-6; D remains ambiguous. Trimming took off 4 bases at V and 9 bases at J, with 13 bases between the two ends. This CDR3 has 14 amino acids. Germline CDR1 reads SGHAT; CDR2 reads FQNNGV. The CDR3: CASSSPRVSSPLHF. The CDR3 DNA reads as TGTGCCAGCAGCTCCCCCCGGGTCTCTTCACCCCTCCACTTT.

The chain is built from TRBV19 and TRBJ2-2, with 9 bases lining up with TRBD2. V lost 6 bases, J lost 7 bases, and 12 bases stayed unmatched. The CDR3 sequence is 16 residues long. Germline CDR1 reads LNHDA; CDR2 reads SQIVND (reference sequence). The CDR3, as DNA: TGTGCCAGTAGGCCACCTTGGCGGGGGGGCCTCGGGGAGCTGTTTTTT. It codes for CASRPPWRGGLGELFF.

This clone was found a few times. V gene TRBV5-4 combines with J gene TRBJ2-1; 11 bases map to TRBD1. V lost 4 bases to trimming and J lost 5 bases; unmatched junction nucleotides: 5. The V gene's germline CDR1 is SGHNT and CDR2 YYREEE (reference sequence). The CDR3 sequence is 15 residues long. The CDR3, as DNA: TGTGCCAGCAGCCCCGGGACAGGGGGTCACAATGAGCAGTTCTTC. Its protein product is CASSPGTGGHNEQFF.

The chain links TRBV10-3 to TRBJ2-5; TRBD1 might be the D (6 bases). The CDR3 runs to 17 residues. With 2 bases removed from V and 5 bases from J, the gap between germline ends came to 21 bases. The germline V gene has CDR1 ENHRY and CDR2 SYGVKD. This chain's CDR3 is CAISEGLGAVSGETQYF. DNA of the CDR3: TGTGCCATCAGTGAGGGTTTGGGGGCAGTATCGGGGGAGACCCAGTACTTC.

V is TRBV3-1 (or the pseudogene TRBV3-2) and J is TRBJ1-2; 8 bases align to TRBD1. Germline V gene sequence: CDR1 LGHDT, CDR2 YNNKEL (reference sequence). This CDR3 region has 15 residues. After removal of 0 bases from V and 7 bases from J, the junction contained 7 bases not matched to a gene. The CDR3: CASSQDGSGGGGYTF. In DNA form, the CDR3 reads TGTGCCAGCAGCCAAGATGGGTCAGGGGGCGGTGGCTACACCTTC.

This chain connects TRBV30 to TRBJ2-7; 7 nucleotides agree with TRBD1. V lost 0 bases, J lost 4 bases, and 6 bases stayed unmatched. Looked up from germline, CDR1 is GTSNPN and CDR2 is SVGIG (reference sequence). The CDR3 contains 14 residues. The CDR3 is CAWSVGQGVYEQYF. In nucleotides, the CDR3 is TGTGCCTGGAGTGTGGGGCAGGGGGTGTACGAGCAGTACTTC.

This clone was seen just once. The CDR3 region is CATTGRGGVNTDTQYF. As DNA, the CDR3 is TGTGCCACCACCGGACGGGGAGGGGTGAACACAGATACGCAGTATTTT. The rearrangement joins TRBV15 to TRBJ2-3; 7 bases are shared with TRBD2. V trimming: 7 bases; J trimming: 2 bases; junction bases outside the gene matches: 12. Germline values: CDR1 LNHNV, CDR2 YYDKDF (reference sequence). This CDR3 has 16 residues.

The genes are TRBV30 and TRBJ2-3; D uncertain. The CDR3 has 14 residues. Trimming left V 3 bases short and J 3 bases short, with 13 bases between. Germline lookup yields CDR1 GTSNPN and CDR2 SVGIG (reference sequence). In nucleotides, the CDR3 is TGTGCCTGGAGCCATCCCGGCGGAACAGATACGCAGTATTTT. Translated, it gives CAWSHPGGTDTQYF.

This clone was picked up one time. The chain carries TRBV11-2 and TRBJ2-3; tentatively, D is TRBD1 (5 bases). Germline CDR1 and CDR2: SGHAT and FQNNGV. Trimming left V 3 bases short and J 6 bases short, with 10 bases between. This CDR3 is 13 amino acids long. Written as DNA, the CDR3 is TGTGCCAGCAGCTTGGGGCAGGGTGATACGCAGTATTTT. This gives the protein CASSLGQGDTQYF.

The V gene is TRBV6-1, the J gene TRBJ2-6; D is unclear. The CDR3 contains 17 residues. The V and J ends lost 0 bases and 0 bases respectively, with 9 bases between them. Germline loops: CDR1 MNHNS, CDR2 SASEGT. The CDR3 spells CASSEAATISGANVLTF. In DNA, the CDR3 is TGTGCCAGCAGTGAAGCGGCCACTATCTCTGGGGCCAACGTCCTGACTTTC.

V and J are TRBV19 and TRBJ2-2; either TRBD1 or TRBD2 may fit D (5 bases each). CDR1 LNHDA and CDR2 SQIVND come from the germline V gene (reference sequence). The CDR3 runs 16 residues. Trimming pared 5 bases from V and 6 bases from J, leaving 19 bases between. CDR3 region: CASSLSPGWGPGELFF. The CDR3 DNA reads TGTGCCAGTAGTTTGTCTCCAGGGTGGGGACCCGGGGAGCTGTTTTTT.

This clone showed up just once. The chain recombines TRBV19 with TRBJ2-7; D unclear. V gave up 8 bases and J gave up 0 bases, with 14 bases separating them. CDR3 size: 14 residues. Germline V gene lookup returns CDR1 LNHDA and CDR2 SQIVND (reference sequence). The CDR3 loop reads CASRVGPLSYEQYF. The CDR3 DNA follows: TGTGCCAGTCGTGTAGGGCCACTCTCCTACGAGCAGTACTTC.

The chain has TRBV10-3 and TRBJ2-6; D might be TRBD1 or TRBD2, each matching 5 bases. With 0 bases removed from V and 4 bases from J, the gap between germline ends came to 10 bases. Germline CDR1 reads ENHRY; CDR2 reads SYGVKD. The CDR3 is made up of 16 amino acids. CDR3 DNA: TGTGCCATCAGTGAGTCTCACGGGGCCGGGGCCAACGTCCTGACTTTC. It encodes CAISESHGAGANVLTF.

The chain joins TRBV4-1 to TRBJ2-1; D might be TRBD1 (5 bases). Germline V lookup: CDR1 MGHRA, CDR2 YSYEKL. This CDR3 has 16 residues. The V end lost 0 bases, the J end lost 7 bases, and 16 bases lay between the germline ends. The CDR3 region has the DNA TGCGCCAGCAGCCAAGAGGGGCAGGTACCTAGGAATGAGCAGTTCTTC. Encoded protein: CASSQEGQVPRNEQFF.

This clone was recorded a few times. This rearrangement joins TRBV28 to TRBJ2-7, with D tentatively TRBD1 (8 bases). Germline V gene lookup returns CDR1 MDHEN and CDR2 SYDVKM. V gave up 6 bases and J gave up 5 bases, with 20 bases separating them. This CDR3 region has 15 residues. Here the CDR3 DNA reads TGTGCCAGCAGCCTGGGGGGGACAGGTGGGAACGAGCAGTACTTC. Translation gives CASSLGGTGGNEQYF.

The V gene is TRBV7-9, the J gene TRBJ1-2; 7 bases agree with TRBD1. CDR1 is SEHNR and CDR2 is FQNEAQ in the germline V gene (reference sequence). This CDR3 region has 14 residues. The V and J ends lost 6 bases and 7 bases, in that order; junction bases with no gene match: 11. CDR3 in amino acids: CASSSDRAWGGYTF. The CDR3 DNA sequence: TGTGCCAGCAGTTCTGACAGGGCCTGGGGTGGCTACACCTTC.

V gene TRBV5-4 combines with J gene TRBJ2-3; 13 bases are a match to TRBD2. The CDR3 is 18 residues long. Germline CDR1 SGHNT, CDR2 YYREEE (reference sequence). V lost 0 bases and J lost 1; bases outside the gene matches: 5. For the CDR3, the DNA is TGTGCCAGCAGCTTGGGGACTAGCGGGAGTATGGGCACAGATACGCAGTATTTT. It translates to CASSLGTSGSMGTDTQYF.

The chain recombines TRBV5-4 with TRBJ2-7; no reliable D call. The CDR3 extends over 14 amino acids. In germline, CDR1 is SGHNT, CDR2 YYREEE (reference sequence). V was shortened by 3 bases and J by 0 bases, with 10 bases between the two germline ends. The CDR3 DNA reads as TGTGCCAGCAGCTCCCTCGGTAGCTCCTACGAGCAGTACTTC. Its protein product is CASSSLGSSYEQYF.

The chain couples TRBV7-8 to TRBJ1-2; 7 nucleotides line up with TRBD1. The CDR3 has 15 amino acids. CDR1 and CDR2 (germline): SGHVS, FQNEAQ. V dropped 10 bases and J dropped 4; count of bases not matched to a gene: 15. For the CDR3, the DNA is TGTGCCACCAAACTAAACCCGGGACAGATCTATGGCTACACCTTC. It translates to CATKLNPGQIYGYTF.

The sample holds one count of this clone. The V and J genes are TRBV6-5 and TRBJ2-1; 11 bases agree with TRBD1. The junction had 7 bases not matched to a gene; V was cut back by 5 bases and J by 7 bases. CDR1 is MNHEY and CDR2 is SVGAGI in the germline V gene. There are 15 residues in the CDR3. The CDR3 loop is CASSLGTGGANEQFF. In DNA form, the CDR3 reads TGTGCCAGCAGTCTGGGGACAGGGGGGGCTAATGAGCAGTTCTTC.

This clone was seen a few times. The chain employs TRBV5-1 and TRBJ1-2; TRBD1 aligns across 7 bases. CDR1 is SGHRS and CDR2 is YFSETQ in the germline V gene. The CDR3 runs 13 residues. J gave up 7 bases and V 3 bases, and 6 bases lay outside the gene matches. The CDR3 loop is CASSSTGLRGYTF. CDR3 nucleotides: TGCGCCAGCAGCTCGACAGGGTTACGTGGCTACACCTTC.

The J gene is TRBJ1-3, the V gene TRBV7-3; TRBD1 might be the D (5 bases). This CDR3 has 17 residues. Germline assignment: CDR1 SGHTA and CDR2 FQGTGA. V dropped 5 bases and J dropped 4 bases, with 21 bases sitting between them. The CDR3 is CASSPQPGPGGGNTIYF. CDR3 nucleotides: TGTGCCAGCAGCCCCCAGCCGGGCCCCGGGGGAGGAAACACCATATATTTT.

The genes are TRBV30 and TRBJ1-4; 7 bases fit TRBD1. CDR1 and CDR2 from the germline V gene are GTSNPN and SVGIG (reference sequence). The CDR3 has 15 residues. The trim removed 4 bases at V and 3 bases at J, leaving 8 bases unmatched. The CDR3 DNA is TGTGCCTGGAAACAGGGGTCGGCGGCTAATGAAAAACTGTTTTTT. Its translation is CAWKQGSAANEKLFF. Drawing the rest from reference TRBV30 and TRBJ1-4, the complete variable domain is SQTIHQWPATLVQPVGSPLSLECTVEGTSNPNLYWYRQAAGRGLQLLFYSVGIGQISSEVPQNLSASRPQDRQFILSSKKLLLSDSGFYLCAWKQGSAANEKLFFGSGTQLSVL.

The chain employs TRBV5-4 and TRBJ2-1; 13 bases agree with TRBD2. The germline gives CDR1 SGHNT, CDR2 YYREEE (reference sequence). The length of the CDR3 is 17 residues. V gave up 2 bases and J gave up 5 bases; unmatched junction bases: 7. CDR3: CASSLATSGRTNNEQFF. In nucleotides, the CDR3 is TGTGCCAGCAGCTTAGCGACTAGCGGGAGGACAAACAATGAGCAGTTCTTC. The full variable domain, its missing parts supplied by reference TRBV5-4 and TRBJ2-1, is ETGVTQSPTHLIKTRGQQVTLRCSSQSGHNTVSWYQQALGQGPQFIFQYYREEENGRGNFPPRFSGLQFPNYSSELNVNALELDDSALYLCASSLATSGRTNNEQFFGPGTRLTVL.

The chain's CDR3 is CAISDWTGGYGYTF. The CDR3 DNA follows: TGTGCCATCAGTGATTGGACAGGGGGCTATGGCTACACCTTC. The rearrangement joins TRBV10-3 to TRBJ1-2, with 10 nucleotides matching TRBD1. Losses at the gene ends were 3 bases for V and 4 bases for J; bases not matched to a gene: 2. CDR1 is ENHRY and CDR2 is SYGVKD in the germline V gene. The CDR3 covers 14 residues.

This chain uses TRBV12-3 or TRBV12-4 with TRBJ1-1; 7 bases align to TRBD1. This CDR3 has 13 amino acids. V gave up 2 bases and J gave up 8 bases; unmatched junction bases: 5. CDR3 residues: CASSLRQGGEAFF. The CDR3 bases are TGTGCCAGCAGTTTAAGGCAGGGGGGAGAAGCTTTCTTT.

This sequence joins TRBV2 and TRBJ2-7; D remains unclear. The CDR3 is 11 amino acids. Germline CDR1 and CDR2: SNHLY and FYNNEI. Trimming left V 4 bases short and J 7 bases short, with 8 bases between. The CDR3 DNA reads as TGTGCCAGCAGTGGGGTGGAGGAGCAGTACTTC. Translating gives CASSGVEEQYF.

This clone has a single count. The chain is built from TRBV5-5 and TRBJ1-1; D remains unclear. Per germline, CDR1 SGHKS and CDR2 YYEKEE (reference sequence). V dropped 3 bases and J dropped 6 bases, with 15 bases sitting between them. This CDR3 comprises 14 residues. The CDR3 loop is CASSSEARYAEAFF. Written as DNA, the CDR3 is TGTGCCAGCAGCTCCGAGGCCCGGTACGCTGAAGCTTTCTTT. The variable domain in full, completed from reference TRBV5-5 and TRBJ1-1, reads DAGVTQSPTHLIKTRGQQVTLRCSPISGHKSVSWYQQVLGQGPQFIFQYYEKEERGRGNFPDRFSARQFPNYSSELNVNALLLGDSALYLCASSSEARYAEAFFGQGTRLTVV.

The chain joins TRBV5-1 to TRBJ1-1; D is perhaps TRBD1 (5 bases). The V end lost 0 bases, the J end lost 4 bases, and 7 bases lay between the germline ends. CDR1 is SGHRS and CDR2 is YFSETQ in the germline V gene. The CDR3 is 13 residues long. The CDR3 nucleotides are TGCGCCAGCAGCTTGGGGGGGGGCACTGAAGCTTTCTTT. Amino acids: CASSLGGGTEAFF.